This T cell receptor beta chain is drawn from a study of T cell repertoires in cytomegalovirus infection (dated by TCRdb to about 2019). Background on the whole study: The HLA type of each donor mattered for the analysis, because public TCR beta signatures pointed to carriage of CMV infection along with the matching HLA type. The paper's findings and limits, for the study overall: In the ex vivo response, HLA-C-restricted CMV-specific TCR beta clonotypes were dominant, and in two of eight donors the single most frequent clonotype came from this HLA-C-restricted group. In both this cohort and an independent cohort of 300 to 450 donors, the cumulative frequency of public TCR beta family members distinguished carriers of CMV infection plus the relevant HLA type.

The junction shows trimming of 0 bases on V and 9 bases on J, plus 8 bases between the germline ends. For CDR1 and CDR2, the germline V gene lists SQVTM and ANQGSEA. Spanning cysteine to phenylalanine, the CDR3 consists of 11 amino acids. The entry retains the CDR3 DNA only, 33 bases that are in frame from base 1. About this clonotype itself: Its antigen specificity is not known. Base qualities are not recorded, but no much larger clone differs from it by a single base.

Sequencing relied on an Illumina HiSeq 1500. TCRdb passed the public sequencing reads through fastp at Q25 and MiXCR, retaining productive beta sequences. Each entry merges the rows of one CDR3 protein and shows their most common DNA and genes. The sample has hundreds of thousands of distinct CDR3 sequences on record, around 24% of them singletons. The ten largest clones take up 8% of the sample. The chain uses TRBV29-1 and TRBJ1-1, and perhaps TRBD1 as D gene, on 6 matching bases. The clonotype comes from a human donor in good health (CMV status not recorded). Some clones in this sample may be carry-over from other donors' samples. Sequencing was carried out using CD8+ T cells from PBMCs. The nucleotide sequence is given as TGCAGCGTTGAAGACCAGGGGAAAGCTTTCTTT. Its amino acids are CSVEDQGKAFF.